The rows below give T cell receptor beta chains drawn from one sample of a study of beta chain features in type 1 diabetes. TCRdb's table, derived via immunoSEQ multiplex PCR, lists solely in-frame clones and lacks some. The sample contains more than 300,000 clones, roughly 12% of which appear only once. The specimen was naive CD4+ T cells from blood. All receptors come from a man between 18 and 29 years old in good health. The CDR3 runs from the conserved cysteine through the conserved F or W. Fields, in order: D gene, clone size, V gene, CDR3 length, J gene, CDR3 DNA, CDR3 protein. The D gene is left open where the match is weak. Not every row has a clone size; where given, it reads once, few, many or a size class.

d_gene: TRBD1
abundance: -
v_gene: TRBV6-5
len: 14
j_gene: TRBJ2-7
CDR3nt: TGTGCCAGCAGCCACCGGGACAGGGCTGTTGAGCAGTACTTC
CDR3aa: CASSHRDRAVEQYF

d_gene: -
abundance: -
v_gene: TRBV7-9
len: 14
j_gene: TRBJ2-7
CDR3nt: TGTGCCAGCAGCTTACCACAGGGTATCTACGAGCAGTACTTC
CDR3aa: CASSLPQGIYEQYF

d_gene: TRBD1
abundance: -
v_gene: TRBV5-1
len: 16
j_gene: TRBJ2-6
CDR3nt: TGCGCCAGCAGCAACCGGGACAGTTCTGGGGCCAACGTCCTGACTTTC
CDR3aa: CASSNRDSSGANVLTF

d_gene: -
abundance: -
v_gene: TRBV5-4
len: 12
j_gene: TRBJ1-1
CDR3nt: TGTGCCAGCAGCTTGGCCAGGGGCGAAGCTTTCTTT
CDR3aa: CASSLARGEAFF

d_gene: -
abundance: -
v_gene: TRBV29-1
len: 14
j_gene: TRBJ2-2
CDR3nt: TGCAGCGCCGCGTACGGGTTTGGCACCGGGGAGCTGTTTTTT
CDR3aa: CSAAYGFGTGELFF

d_gene: TRBD1
abundance: -
v_gene: TRBV9
len: 13
j_gene: TRBJ1-1
CDR3nt: TGTGCCAGCAGTCACCCGGGACAGCCTGGAGCTTTCTTT
CDR3aa: CASSHPGQPGAFF

d_gene: TRBD2
abundance: -
v_gene: TRBV6-6
len: 16
j_gene: TRBJ2-5
CDR3nt: TGTGCCAGCAGGGGGGGGACTAGCGGGGCCCAAGAGACCCAGTACTTC
CDR3aa: CASRGGTSGAQETQYF

d_gene: -
abundance: -
v_gene: TRBV7-8
len: 16
j_gene: TRBJ1-5
CDR3nt: TGTGCCAGCAGCTCTCTTAGGGGGAAGAGCAATCAGCCCCAGCATTTT
CDR3aa: CASSSLRGKSNQPQHF

d_gene: TRBD1
abundance: few
v_gene: TRBV20-1
len: 11
j_gene: TRBJ1-1
CDR3nt: TGCAGTGCCATGACAGGGGCGAAGGCTTTCTTT
CDR3aa: CSAMTGAKAFF

d_gene: -
abundance: -
v_gene: TRBV2
len: 15
j_gene: TRBJ1-5
CDR3nt: TGTGCCAGCGGCGACTTCAGGGGAAGCAATCAGCCCCAGCATTTT
CDR3aa: CASGDFRGSNQPQHF

d_gene: -
abundance: few
v_gene: TRBV18
len: 16
j_gene: TRBJ2-2
CDR3nt: TGTGCCAGCTCCACCGGCACGGGTACGAACACCGGGGAGCTGTTTTTT
CDR3aa: CASSTGTGTNTGELFF

d_gene: -
abundance: -
v_gene: TRBV19
len: 16
j_gene: TRBJ1-1
CDR3nt: TGTGCCAGTACCGATGGGGCCACTGGGCATTTCACTGAAGCTTTCTTT
CDR3aa: CASTDGATGHFTEAFF

d_gene: -
abundance: -
v_gene: TRBV19
len: 16
j_gene: TRBJ2-1
CDR3nt: TGTGCCAGTAGTAAGAAGGGGGTGAGCTCCTACAATGAGCAGTTCTTC
CDR3aa: CASSKKGVSSYNEQFF

d_gene: -
abundance: -
v_gene: TRBV12-5
len: 13
j_gene: TRBJ2-7
CDR3nt: TGTGCTAGCTGCAGGGGAGAGTCCTACGAGCAGTACTTC
CDR3aa: CASCRGESYEQYF

d_gene: TRBD2
abundance: -
v_gene: TRBV4-2
len: 18
j_gene: TRBJ2-7
CDR3nt: TGTGCCAGCAGCCACCCCTCCCTAAGACTAGCGGGAGGGTACGAGCAGTACTTC
CDR3aa: CASSHPSLRLAGGYEQYF

d_gene: -
abundance: few
v_gene: TRBV21-1
len: 13
j_gene: TRBJ2-7
CDR3nt: TGTGCCAGCCGGGACAGATGTTCCTACGAGCAGTACTTC
CDR3aa: CASRDRCSYEQYF

d_gene: TRBD2
abundance: -
v_gene: TRBV4-2
len: 17
j_gene: TRBJ2-7
CDR3nt: TGTGCCAGCAGCCAAGTCGTGGCTAGCGGTTTCTCCTACGAGCAGTACTTC
CDR3aa: CASSQVVASGFSYEQYF

d_gene: -
abundance: few
v_gene: TRBV2
len: 14
j_gene: TRBJ2-7
CDR3nt: TGTGCCAGCAGTGAAGCGTCCAGAATCTACGAGCAGTACTTC
CDR3aa: CASSEASRIYEQYF

d_gene: TRBD2
abundance: -
v_gene: TRBV15
len: 16
j_gene: TRBJ2-1
CDR3nt: TGTGCCACCAGCAGCAACCTTGGACTAGTTAGCGGTGAGCAGTTCTTC
CDR3aa: CATSSNLGLVSGEQFF

d_gene: TRBD2
abundance: few
v_gene: TRBV7-2
len: 19
j_gene: TRBJ2-5
CDR3nt: TGTGCCAGCAGCTTCCGCCTAGCGGGGGGAAGGTCGTTTCAAGAGACCCAGTACTTC
CDR3aa: CASSFRLAGGRSFQETQYF

d_gene: TRBD1
abundance: -
v_gene: TRBV6-1
len: 13
j_gene: TRBJ2-2
CDR3nt: TGTGCCAGCAGTAGGACAGGGCCCGGGGAGCTGTTTTTT
CDR3aa: CASSRTGPGELFF

d_gene: -
abundance: few
v_gene: TRBV7-8
len: 13
j_gene: TRBJ2-1
CDR3nt: TGTGCCAGCAGCCGGGAGTCCTACAATGAGCAGTTCTTC
CDR3aa: CASSRESYNEQFF

d_gene: -
abundance: few
v_gene: TRBV4-2
len: 15
j_gene: TRBJ1-2
CDR3nt: TGTGCCAGCAGCCAAGAACGCGGCAGGGGCTATGGCTACACCTTC
CDR3aa: CASSQERGRGYGYTF

d_gene: -
abundance: -
v_gene: TRBV5-1
len: 13
j_gene: TRBJ2-3
CDR3nt: TGCGCCAGCAGCTTGCAAGGGGCAGATACGCAGTATTTT
CDR3aa: CASSLQGADTQYF

d_gene: -
abundance: -
v_gene: TRBV14
len: 15
j_gene: TRBJ2-1
CDR3nt: TGTGCCAGCAGCCCTACTGCCGGGACTGTCGGTCCGCAGTTCTTC
CDR3aa: CASSPTAGTVGPQFF

d_gene: -
abundance: -
v_gene: TRBV7-3
len: 16
j_gene: TRBJ2-7
CDR3nt: TGTGCCAGCAGCTTAAGTGGAGGGGCAGCTTCCTACGAGCAGTACTTC
CDR3aa: CASSLSGGAASYEQYF

d_gene: -
abundance: few
v_gene: TRBV7-8
len: 17
j_gene: TRBJ2-7
CDR3nt: TGTGCCAGCAGCTTAAGGGCAGGGCTCCAAAGCTCCTACGAGCAGTACTTC
CDR3aa: CASSLRAGLQSSYEQYF

d_gene: -
abundance: few
v_gene: TRBV9
len: 16
j_gene: TRBJ1-2
CDR3nt: TGTGCCAGCAGCGTAGCATCCGGGATCCTTAACTATGGCTACACCTTC
CDR3aa: CASSVASGILNYGYTF

d_gene: -
abundance: -
v_gene: TRBV10-2
len: 11
j_gene: TRBJ2-7
CDR3nt: TGCGCCAGCAGTGATTGGCACGAGCAGTACTTC
CDR3aa: CASSDWHEQYF

d_gene: -
abundance: -
v_gene: TRBV18
len: 15
j_gene: TRBJ1-3
CDR3nt: TGTGCCAGCTCACCAGGGGCCGACTCTGGAAACACCATATATTTT
CDR3aa: CASSPGADSGNTIYF

d_gene: -
abundance: few
v_gene: TRBV9
len: 14
j_gene: TRBJ2-6
CDR3nt: TGTGCCAGCAGCGTAGCCATTGGGGCCAACGTCCTGACTTTC
CDR3aa: CASSVAIGANVLTF

d_gene: -
abundance: few
v_gene: TRBV27
len: 15
j_gene: TRBJ2-3
CDR3nt: TGTGCCAGCAGTTTATCGCCGACTAGCACAGATACGCAGTATTTT
CDR3aa: CASSLSPTSTDTQYF

d_gene: -
abundance: -
v_gene: TRBV28
len: 15
j_gene: TRBJ1-1
CDR3nt: TGTGCCAGCAGTTTATACAACCGGGCCCAAGGAGGAGCTTTCTTT
CDR3aa: CASSLYNRAQGGAFF

d_gene: TRBD1
abundance: few
v_gene: TRBV27
len: 17
j_gene: TRBJ1-1
CDR3nt: TGTGCCAGCAGTTCGAACCTAGGGACAGCCATGAACACTGAAGCTTTCTTT
CDR3aa: CASSSNLGTAMNTEAFF

d_gene: TRBD1
abundance: -
v_gene: TRBV11-1
len: 15
j_gene: TRBJ2-1
CDR3nt: TGTGCCAGCAGCCGGGGACAGGGGGCTGGCAATGAGCAGTTCTTC
CDR3aa: CASSRGQGAGNEQFF

d_gene: TRBD2
abundance: few
v_gene: TRBV28
len: 14
j_gene: TRBJ2-7
CDR3nt: TGTGCCAGCAGTTTGGGCGGGAGCTCCTACGAGCAGTACTTC
CDR3aa: CASSLGGSSYEQYF

d_gene: -
abundance: -
v_gene: TRBV2
len: 14
j_gene: TRBJ2-6
CDR3nt: TGTGCCAGCAGTGAAAGAGGTCAGTTAGACGTCCTGACTTTC
CDR3aa: CASSERGQLDVLTF

d_gene: -
abundance: -
v_gene: TRBV15
len: 13
j_gene: TRBJ1-1
CDR3nt: TGTGCCACCAGCAGAAGACAGGCCACTGAAGCTTTCTTT
CDR3aa: CATSRRQATEAFF

d_gene: -
abundance: -
v_gene: TRBV30
len: 13
j_gene: TRBJ1-4
CDR3nt: TGTGCCTGGGCAAAGGGAGAGCCGGAAAAACTGTTTTTT
CDR3aa: CAWAKGEPEKLFF

d_gene: -
abundance: few
v_gene: TRBV30
len: 15
j_gene: TRBJ2-7
CDR3nt: TGTGCCTGGACCCCCCGGAGGGGGGGGTTATACGAGCAGTACTTC
CDR3aa: CAWTPRRGGLYEQYF

d_gene: TRBD2
abundance: -
v_gene: TRBV6-6
len: 13
j_gene: TRBJ2-7
CDR3nt: TGTGCCAGCCGAGCGGGAGGGCCTTACGAGCAGTACTTC
CDR3aa: CASRAGGPYEQYF

d_gene: TRBD1
abundance: few
v_gene: TRBV14
len: 14
j_gene: TRBJ2-7
CDR3nt: TGTGCCAGCAGCCAAGGGACAGGGCTTAGGGAGCAGTACTTC
CDR3aa: CASSQGTGLREQYF

d_gene: -
abundance: few
v_gene: TRBV28
len: 13
j_gene: TRBJ2-5
CDR3nt: TGTGCCAGCAGCTTGGGGCCGAGGGAGACCCAGTACTTC
CDR3aa: CASSLGPRETQYF

d_gene: -
abundance: few
v_gene: TRBV28
len: 13
j_gene: TRBJ1-5
CDR3nt: TGTGCCAGCACCTGGGGAGGCAATCAGCCCCAGCATTTT
CDR3aa: CASTWGGNQPQHF

d_gene: TRBD2
abundance: few
v_gene: TRBV29-1
len: 12
j_gene: TRBJ2-1
CDR3nt: TGCAGCGTTGAAGTGAGCGGGGATGAGCAGTTCTTC
CDR3aa: CSVEVSGDEQFF

d_gene: TRBD1
abundance: -
v_gene: TRBV7-2
len: 15
j_gene: TRBJ2-3
CDR3nt: TGTGCCAGCAGATCACCGGGACAGGGCCGGGTTACGCAGTATTTT
CDR3aa: CASRSPGQGRVTQYF

d_gene: TRBD1
abundance: -
v_gene: TRBV29-1
len: 17
j_gene: TRBJ2-3
CDR3nt: TGCAGCGTTGACCCTCGGACAGGGAGTTATAGCACAGATACGCAGTATTTT
CDR3aa: CSVDPRTGSYSTDTQYF

d_gene: -
abundance: -
v_gene: TRBV28
len: 17
j_gene: TRBJ1-5
CDR3nt: TGTGCCAGCAGTTCCCTCCAACTCGCAGGGGTTGATCAGCCCCAGCATTTT
CDR3aa: CASSSLQLAGVDQPQHF

d_gene: TRBD2
abundance: -
v_gene: TRBV7-3
len: 17
j_gene: TRBJ2-1
CDR3nt: TGTGCCAGCAGAAAAAGTGGCGGGAGGACTACGTTGGATGAGCAGTTCTTC
CDR3aa: CASRKSGGRTTLDEQFF

d_gene: -
abundance: few
v_gene: TRBV7-9
len: 16
j_gene: TRBJ1-3
CDR3nt: TGTGCCAGCAGCAGGAACCGCGGGTTAACTGGAAACACCATATATTTT
CDR3aa: CASSRNRGLTGNTIYF

d_gene: TRBD1
abundance: -
v_gene: TRBV19
len: 15
j_gene: TRBJ2-7
CDR3nt: TGTGCCAGTAGTGTCCTTTTACAGGGGACCAACGAGCAGTACTTC
CDR3aa: CASSVLLQGTNEQYF

d_gene: -
abundance: -
v_gene: TRBV18
len: 14
j_gene: TRBJ2-7
CDR3nt: TGTGCCAGCTCACCACCTAAGACTAGAGCTGACAAGTACTTC
CDR3aa: CASSPPKTRADKYF

d_gene: -
abundance: -
v_gene: TRBV5-8
len: 13
j_gene: TRBJ1-2
CDR3nt: TGTGCCAGCAGCTGGGACATCGGGTATGGCTACACCTTC
CDR3aa: CASSWDIGYGYTF

d_gene: -
abundance: few
v_gene: TRBV7-2
len: 16
j_gene: TRBJ1-2
CDR3nt: TGTGCCAGCAGCTGGGGCTCAGGGGCCACTAACTATGGCTACACCTTC
CDR3aa: CASSWGSGATNYGYTF

d_gene: -
abundance: -
v_gene: TRBV15
len: 16
j_gene: TRBJ2-5
CDR3nt: TGTGCCACCAGCCGCAAGGAGATAGCGGTTCAAGAGACCCAGTACTTC
CDR3aa: CATSRKEIAVQETQYF

d_gene: -
abundance: few
v_gene: TRBV15
len: 14
j_gene: TRBJ1-2
CDR3nt: TGTGCCACCAGCAGAGCTGGAGGGCTCTATGGCTACACCTTC
CDR3aa: CATSRAGGLYGYTF

d_gene: -
abundance: few
v_gene: TRBV30
len: 13
j_gene: TRBJ2-2
CDR3nt: TGTGCCTGGAGTGTACTTAATTCGGGGGAGCTGTTTTTT
CDR3aa: CAWSVLNSGELFF

d_gene: -
abundance: few
v_gene: TRBV4-3
len: 15
j_gene: TRBJ2-7
CDR3nt: TGCGCCAGCAGCCAAGATCCGGGGGGCCTCTACGAGCAGTACTTC
CDR3aa: CASSQDPGGLYEQYF

d_gene: -
abundance: -
v_gene: TRBV7-8
len: 15
j_gene: TRBJ1-4
CDR3nt: TGTGCCAGCAGCCACCTCACAGGGATGAGCGAAAAACTGTTTTTT
CDR3aa: CASSHLTGMSEKLFF